This T cell receptor beta chain was obtained from a study of cytomegalovirus exposure and HLA in healthy donors. Comment on this clone: The antigen is undetermined.

This table comes from immunoSEQ multiplex PCR, and its TCRdb copy is limited to in-frame clones, with some not included. The data hold some 210,000 clones, with around four fifths observed a single time. This CDR3 has 13 residues. The V gene's germline CDR1 is MGHRA and CDR2 YSYEKL. V lost 4 bases to trimming and J lost 1 base, with 7 bases between them. Study findings and constraints: The study labeled 164 TCR beta chains cytomegalovirus-associated. Reported results showed that the classifier diagnosed cytomegalovirus status with high specificity and sensitivity. According to a subsequent analysis, TCR clusters identified in the first cohort showed a tendency to co-occur across the approximately 120 validation repertoires. Confirmation in vitro established that a few CMV-associated chains were specific for CMV antigens.

The clonotype originates from a woman under 30 in good health and CMV-seronegative. The V gene is TRBV4-1, the J gene TRBJ1-1; TRBD1 is a possible D gene (6 bases). Sequencing input: PBMCs. The CDR3 region has the DNA TGCGCCAGCAGCCGGGGACAGAACACTGAAGCTTTCTTT. This codes for CASSRGQNTEAFF.